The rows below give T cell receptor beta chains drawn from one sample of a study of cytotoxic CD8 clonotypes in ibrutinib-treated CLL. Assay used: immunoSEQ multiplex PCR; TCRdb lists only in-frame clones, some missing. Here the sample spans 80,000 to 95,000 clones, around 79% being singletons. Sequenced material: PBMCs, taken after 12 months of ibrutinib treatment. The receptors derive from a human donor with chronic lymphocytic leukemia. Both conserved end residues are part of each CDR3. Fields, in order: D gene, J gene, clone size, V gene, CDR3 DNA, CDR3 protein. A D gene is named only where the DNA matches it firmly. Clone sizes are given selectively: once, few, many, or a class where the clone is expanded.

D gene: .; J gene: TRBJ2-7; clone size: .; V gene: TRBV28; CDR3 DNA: TGTGCCAGCAGACAGGGAGGGGGCTACGAGCAGTACTTC; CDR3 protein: CASRQGGGYEQYF
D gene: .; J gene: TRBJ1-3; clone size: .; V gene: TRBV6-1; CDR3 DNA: TGTGCCCCCCCGCGGGGGCATGGAAACACCATATATTTT; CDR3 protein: CAPPRGHGNTIYF
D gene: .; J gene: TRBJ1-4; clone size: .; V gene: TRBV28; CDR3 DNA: TGTGCCAGCAGGGGGACCCAGGGTTTCGAAAAACTGTTTTTT; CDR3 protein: CASRGTQGFEKLFF
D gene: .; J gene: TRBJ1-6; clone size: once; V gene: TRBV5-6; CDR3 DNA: TGTGCCAGCAGCGACCCGGACGGCGAATATGATTCGCCCCTCCACTTT; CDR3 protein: CASSDPDGEYDSPLHF
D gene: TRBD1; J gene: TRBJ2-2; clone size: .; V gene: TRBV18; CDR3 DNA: TGTGCCAGCTCACCCTGGGACAGCACCGGGGAGCTGTTTTTT; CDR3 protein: CASSPWDSTGELFF
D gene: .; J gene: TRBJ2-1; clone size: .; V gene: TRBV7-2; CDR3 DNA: TGTGCCAGCAGCTTCCCCGGGGAGCACAATGAGCAGTTCTTC; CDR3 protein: CASSFPGEHNEQFF
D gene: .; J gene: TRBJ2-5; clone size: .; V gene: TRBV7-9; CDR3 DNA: TGTGCCAGCAGAAGCAGCAGCCAAGAGACCCAGTACTTC; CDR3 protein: CASRSSSQETQYF
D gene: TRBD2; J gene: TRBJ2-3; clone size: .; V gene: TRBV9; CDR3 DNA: TGTGCCAGCAGCGTAGGGACTAGTAGGTCCGATACGCAGTATTTT; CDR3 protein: CASSVGTSRSDTQYF
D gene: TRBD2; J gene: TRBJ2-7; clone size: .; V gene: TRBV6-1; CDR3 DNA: TGTGCCAGCACCCGAGGACTAGTTTACGAGCAGTACTTC; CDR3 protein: CASTRGLVYEQYF
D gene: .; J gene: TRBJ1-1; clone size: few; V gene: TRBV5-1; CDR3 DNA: TGCGCCAGCAGCTCCCGCTACCTCCGGGCTACTTTCTTT; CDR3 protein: CASSSRYLRATFF
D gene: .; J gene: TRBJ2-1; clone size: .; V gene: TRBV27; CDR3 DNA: TGTGCCAGCAACCAAGGGGTTCCAGGGGACCTCTCCTACAATGAGCAGTTCTTC; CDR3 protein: CASNQGVPGDLSYNEQFF
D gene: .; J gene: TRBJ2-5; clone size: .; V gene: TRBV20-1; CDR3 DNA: TGCAGTGCCCGACCGGGCCCCTTGCCGTACTTC; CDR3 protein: CSARPGPLPYF
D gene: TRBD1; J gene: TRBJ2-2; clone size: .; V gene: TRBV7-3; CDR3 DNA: TGTGCCAGCAGCCCCCAACCTCAGGGGGCTGGCGGGGAGCTGTTTTTT; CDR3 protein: CASSPQPQGAGGELFF
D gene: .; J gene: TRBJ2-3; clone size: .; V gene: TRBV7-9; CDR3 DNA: TGTGCCAGCAGCTGGGGGACAGATACGCAGTATTTT; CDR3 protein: CASSWGTDTQYF
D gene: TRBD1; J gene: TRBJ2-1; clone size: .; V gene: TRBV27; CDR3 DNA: TGTGCCAGCAGTTTATCGATCCAGGGGGTCTACAATGAGCAGTTCTTC; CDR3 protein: CASSLSIQGVYNEQFF